Many counts were recorded for the clone carrying this T cell receptor beta chain. This specimen comes from a study of human T cells and chemical hapten exposure. Time point meaning: healthy volunteer bleed at 6 weeks. Total RNA was isolated from unfractionated whole blood. During construction of the library, unique molecular identifiers were attached to individual cDNA molecules for quantitative, reproducible TCR counting. Source study methods: The median was around 100,000 TCRs per sample, ranging roughly 20,000 to 690,600. TCRdb re-derived calls from the RACE reads in MiXCR, one entry per CDR3 protein. These V and J calls originate from TCRdb's pipeline instead of the authors' own analysis. The sample lists about 65,000 distinct CDR3 sequences, about 5.7% occurring once. Germline V gene lookup returns CDR1 ENHRY and CDR2 SYGVKD. There are 13 residues in the CDR3. J lost 2 bases, V lost 6 bases, and 2 bases had no gene match.

The rearrangement uses TRBV10-3 and TRBJ2-7, with 9 bases lining up with TRBD1. The sequence came from a female donor in good health. Some clones in this sample may be carry-over from other donors' samples. The sequencing sample was made of whole blood. The CDR3 region has the DNA TGTGCCATCAGCTGGGACAGGGCCTACGAGCAGTACTTC. Its protein is CAISWDRAYEQYF.